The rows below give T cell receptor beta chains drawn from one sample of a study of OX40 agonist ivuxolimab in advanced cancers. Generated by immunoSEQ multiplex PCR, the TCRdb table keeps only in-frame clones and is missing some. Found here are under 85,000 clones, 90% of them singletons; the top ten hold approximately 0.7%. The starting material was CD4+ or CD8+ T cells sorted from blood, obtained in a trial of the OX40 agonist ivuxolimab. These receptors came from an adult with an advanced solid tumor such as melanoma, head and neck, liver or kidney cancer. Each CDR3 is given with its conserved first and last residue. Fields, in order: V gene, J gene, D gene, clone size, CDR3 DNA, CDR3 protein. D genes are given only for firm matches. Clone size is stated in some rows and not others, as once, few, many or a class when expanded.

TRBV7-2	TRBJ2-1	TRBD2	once	TGTGCCAGCAGCCGGGACTACCCTTCCTACAATGAGCAGTTCTTC	CASSRDYPSYNEQFF
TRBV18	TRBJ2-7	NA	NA	TGTGCCAGCTCACCCGGGACACAAAACACCTACGAGCAGTACTTC	CASSPGTQNTYEQYF
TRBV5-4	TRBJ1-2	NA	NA	TGTGCCAGCAGCTCGGACGGAAACTATGGCTACACCTTC	CASSSDGNYGYTF
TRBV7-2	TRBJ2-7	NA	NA	TGTGCCAGCAGCTTTGGGGGGAGCTCCTACGAGCAGTACTTC	CASSFGGSSYEQYF
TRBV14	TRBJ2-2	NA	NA	TGTGCCAGCAGCCAAGATTGGTTACGCCGCGGCAGTCTCGGGGAGCTGTTTTTT	CASSQDWLRRGSLGELFF
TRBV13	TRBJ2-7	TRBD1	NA	TGTGCCAGCAGCTTAGCGGGACAGGGGGCACGGGAGCAGTACTTC	CASSLAGQGAREQYF
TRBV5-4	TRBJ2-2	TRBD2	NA	TGTGCCAGCAGCCCCCTCCCGGGGACTAGCATGAACACCGGGGAGCTGTTTTTT	CASSPLPGTSMNTGELFF
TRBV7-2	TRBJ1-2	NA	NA	TGTGCCAGCAGCTTTAGGTTGGCAGCCGGGGGCTACACCTTC	CASSFRLAAGGYTF
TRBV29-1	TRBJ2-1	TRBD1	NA	TGCAGCGTTGAAGACGGGACAGGGCGGTTCGATGAGCAGTTCTTC	CSVEDGTGRFDEQFF
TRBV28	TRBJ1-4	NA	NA	TGTGCCAGCAGTCCAGTTGCTGGGGGTGAAAAACTGTTTTTT	CASSPVAGGEKLFF
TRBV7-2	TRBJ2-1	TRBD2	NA	TGTGCCAGCAGCTCAATGGGAGGGAGGGTTACCTACAATGAGCAGTTCTTC	CASSSMGGRVTYNEQFF
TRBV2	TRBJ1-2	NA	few	TGTGCCAGCAGTGCGCAGGGCAGCGAAGCTAACTATGGCTACACCTTC	CASSAQGSEANYGYTF
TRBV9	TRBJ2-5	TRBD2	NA	TGTGCCAGCAGCGTAGAGGGAGGGTTGATACGGGAGACCCAGTACTTC	CASSVEGGLIRETQYF
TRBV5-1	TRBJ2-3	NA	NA	TGCGCCAGCAGCTTTTCCAGCACAGATACGCAGTATTTT	CASSFSSTDTQYF
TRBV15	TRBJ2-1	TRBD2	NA	TGTGCCACCAGCAGAGAGGGACTAGGCACTAGCGGGCAGTTCTTC	CATSREGLGTSGQFF
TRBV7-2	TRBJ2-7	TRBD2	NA	TGTGCCAGCAGCAGGACTAGCGGGAGCGCCTACGAGCAGTACTTC	CASSRTSGSAYEQYF
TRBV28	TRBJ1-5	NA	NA	TGTGCCAGCAGTTATGGACGTCAACAGCCCCAGCATTTT	CASSYGRQQPQHF
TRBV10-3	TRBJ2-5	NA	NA	TGTGCCATCAGTGGGGTAGGGGCAACGGAGACCCAGTACTTC	CAISGVGATETQYF
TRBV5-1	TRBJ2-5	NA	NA	TGCGCCAGCAGCGATGGCCAAGGTCAGGGGGAGACCCAGTACTTC	CASSDGQGQGETQYF
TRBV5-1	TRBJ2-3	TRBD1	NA	TGCGCCAGCAGCTTGGGGACAGGGGTCCCCACAGATACGCAGTATTTT	CASSLGTGVPTDTQYF
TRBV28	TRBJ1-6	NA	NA	TGTGCCAGCAGTTTGGAACAATATAATTCACCCCTCCACTTT	CASSLEQYNSPLHF
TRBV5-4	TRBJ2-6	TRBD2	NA	TGTGCCAGTGGACTAGCGGGAGTCTCTGGGGCCAACGTCCTGACTTTC	CASGLAGVSGANVLTF
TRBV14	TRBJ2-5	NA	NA	TGTGCCAGCAGCCAAGACTTAGCTTGGGGTGAGACCCAGTACTTC	CASSQDLAWGETQYF
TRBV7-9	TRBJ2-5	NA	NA	TGTGCCAGCAGCCTAAATAGCGCCTCCGTACATTACTTC	CASSLNSASVHYF
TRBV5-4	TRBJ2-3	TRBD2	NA	TGTGCCAGCAGCTTGGTGGCGGGAGTAACAGATACGCAGTATTTT	CASSLVAGVTDTQYF
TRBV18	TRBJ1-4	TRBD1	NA	TGTGCCAGCTCACCGCGGACAGGCGGAGCAACTAATGAAAAACTGTTTTTT	CASSPRTGGATNEKLFF
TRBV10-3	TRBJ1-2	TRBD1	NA	TGTGCCATCAGCGTGACAGGGAATGGCTACACCTTC	CAISVTGNGYTF
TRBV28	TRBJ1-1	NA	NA	TGTGCCAGCAGTACGCACACTGAAGCTTTCTTT	CASSTHTEAFF
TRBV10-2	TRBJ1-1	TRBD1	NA	TGCGCCAGCGTAGGACAGGGCGGAACTGAAGCTTTCTTT	CASVGQGGTEAFF
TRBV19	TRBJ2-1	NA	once	TGTGCCAGTAGGGCCTCCGGGACTTCCTACAATGAGCAGTTCTTC	CASRASGTSYNEQFF
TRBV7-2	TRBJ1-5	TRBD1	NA	TGTGCCAGCAGCTTTCCGGGACAGGGAAGCAATCAGCCCCAGCATTTT	CASSFPGQGSNQPQHF
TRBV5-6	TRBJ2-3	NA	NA	TGTGCCAGCAGCTTGTTCGGGCCAACCACAGATACGCAGTATTTT	CASSLFGPTTDTQYF
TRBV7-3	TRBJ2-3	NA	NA	TGTGCCAGCAGCTTACGGGGGCGAGATACGCAGTATTTT	CASSLRGRDTQYF
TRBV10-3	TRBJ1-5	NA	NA	TGTGCCATCAGTGAGTCCCCCCCCGGGGAGCCCCAGCATTTT	CAISESPPGEPQHF
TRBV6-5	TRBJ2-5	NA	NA	TGTGCCAGCAGACGGGAAGAGACCCAGTACTTC	CASRREETQYF
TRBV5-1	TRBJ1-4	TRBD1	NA	TGCGCCAGCAGCCCTATCCCTAAGGGGGCGCCGGGTGAAAAACTGTTTTTT	CASSPIPKGAPGEKLFF
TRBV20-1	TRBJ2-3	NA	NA	TGCAGTGCTAGAGTAGGGGATACGCAGTATTTT	CSARVGDTQYF
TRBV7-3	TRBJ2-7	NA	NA	TGTGCCAGCAGCTTAAGTCGGGGTTACGAGCAGTACTTC	CASSLSRGYEQYF
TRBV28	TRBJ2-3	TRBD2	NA	TGTGCCAGCAGTTTGGGGGGGGCAGATACGCAGTATTTT	CASSLGGADTQYF
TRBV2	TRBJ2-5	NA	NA	TGTGCCAGCGGATCGACAACTGCTGAGACCCAGTACTTC	CASGSTTAETQYF
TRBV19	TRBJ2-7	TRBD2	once	TGTGCCAGTAGTCCTCTAGCGGGAGTCTCCTACGAGCAGTACTTC	CASSPLAGVSYEQYF
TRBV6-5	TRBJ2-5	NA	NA	TGTGCCAGCAGTTATCAGGTTCTTTATGAGACCCAGTACTTC	CASSYQVLYETQYF
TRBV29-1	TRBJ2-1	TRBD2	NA	TGCAGCGCCCTCATGCGACTAGCCAATGAGCAGTTCTTC	CSALMRLANEQFF
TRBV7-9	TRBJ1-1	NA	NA	TGTGCCAGCAGCTTAGCTACGGGGGACACTGAAGCTTTCTTT	CASSLATGDTEAFF
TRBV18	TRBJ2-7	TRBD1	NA	TGTGCCAGCTCACCGGACAGGGTTTCCTCCTACGAGCAGTACTTC	CASSPDRVSSYEQYF
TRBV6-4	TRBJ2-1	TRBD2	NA	TGTGCCAGCAGTGAGGGGACTAGCGGGAACATTGAGCAGTTCTTC	CASSEGTSGNIEQFF
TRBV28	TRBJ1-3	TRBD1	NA	TGTGCCAGCAGTTCCGGGACAGGGTGGTCTGGAAACACCATATATTTT	CASSSGTGWSGNTIYF
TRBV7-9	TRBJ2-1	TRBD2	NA	TGTGCCAGCAGACTAGCGGGAGGAACCCAGTTCTTC	CASRLAGGTQFF
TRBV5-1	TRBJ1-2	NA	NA	TGCGCCAGCAGCCGAAACCTTCCGGGCGGGGGTAACTATGGCTACACCTTC	CASSRNLPGGGNYGYTF